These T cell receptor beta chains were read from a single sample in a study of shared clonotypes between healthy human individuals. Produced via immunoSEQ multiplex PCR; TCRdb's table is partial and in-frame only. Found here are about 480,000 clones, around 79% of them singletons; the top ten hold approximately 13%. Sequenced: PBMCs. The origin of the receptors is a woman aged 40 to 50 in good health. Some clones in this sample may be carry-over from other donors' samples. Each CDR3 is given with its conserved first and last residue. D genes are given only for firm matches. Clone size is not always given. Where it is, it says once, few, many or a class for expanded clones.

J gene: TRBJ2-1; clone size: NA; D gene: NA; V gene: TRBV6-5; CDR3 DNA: TGTGCCAGCGGGGCCTTGCTGAGGCAGTTCTTC; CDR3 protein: CASGALLRQFF
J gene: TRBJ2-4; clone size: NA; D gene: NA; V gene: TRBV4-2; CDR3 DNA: TGTGCCAGCAGCCAAGACGCCCTAGCCAAAAACATTCAGTACTTC; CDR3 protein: CASSQDALAKNIQYF
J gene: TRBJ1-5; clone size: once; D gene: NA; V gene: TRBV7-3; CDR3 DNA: TGTGCCAGCAGCTCCCGCCCATCTACAGGGCGCAATCAGCCCCAGCATTTT; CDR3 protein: CASSSRPSTGRNQPQHF
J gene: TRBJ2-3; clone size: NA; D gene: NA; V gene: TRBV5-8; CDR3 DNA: TGTGCCAGCAGCTTGGCCGGGGCGATGGGGGATACGCAGTATTTT; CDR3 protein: CASSLAGAMGDTQYF
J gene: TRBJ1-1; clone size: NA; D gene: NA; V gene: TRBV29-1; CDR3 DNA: TGCAGCGTTTCCTTAGGCGGGAACACTGAAGCTTTCTTT; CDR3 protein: CSVSLGGNTEAFF
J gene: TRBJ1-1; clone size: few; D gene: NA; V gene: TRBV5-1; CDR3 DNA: TGCGCCAGCAGTCCGGGGCGGGCGGTTACTGAAGCTTTCTTT; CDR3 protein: CASSPGRAVTEAFF
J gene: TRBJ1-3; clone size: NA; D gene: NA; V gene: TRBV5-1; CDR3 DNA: TGCGCCAGCAGCTTGGCCGGGTTCAGGTACAGAAACACCATATATTTT; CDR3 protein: CASSLAGFRYRNTIYF
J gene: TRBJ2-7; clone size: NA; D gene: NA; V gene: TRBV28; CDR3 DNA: TGTGCCAGCAGTTTATTTGCAGGGCCCTACGAGCAGTACTTC; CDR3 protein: CASSLFAGPYEQYF
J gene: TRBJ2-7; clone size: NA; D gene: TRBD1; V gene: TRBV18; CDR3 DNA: TGTGCCAGCTCACCGGGGACAGGGGACGAGCAGTACTTC; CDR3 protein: CASSPGTGDEQYF
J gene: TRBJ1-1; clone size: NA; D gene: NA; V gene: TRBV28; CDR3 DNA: TGTGCCAGTGCCAAGTGGGGGGGGGAATTGTTGAACACTGAAGCTTTCTTT; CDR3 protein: CASAKWGGELLNTEAFF
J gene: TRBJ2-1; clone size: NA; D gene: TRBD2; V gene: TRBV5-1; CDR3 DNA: TGCGCCAGCAGCTCCCTAGCGGGAGGTAGGAATGAGCAGTTCTTC; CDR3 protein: CASSSLAGGRNEQFF
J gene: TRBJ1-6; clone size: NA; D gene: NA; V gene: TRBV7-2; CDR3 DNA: TGTGCCAGCAGCCGCCGGGACACCCAATTCCTACTCCACTTT; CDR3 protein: CASSRRDTQFLLHF
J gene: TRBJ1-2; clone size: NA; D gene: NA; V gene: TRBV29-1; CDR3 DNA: TGCAGCGTGGTCGGGACCGGAGGGTATGGCTACACCTTC; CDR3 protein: CSVVGTGGYGYTF
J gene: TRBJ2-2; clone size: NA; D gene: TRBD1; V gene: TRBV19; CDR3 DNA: TGTGCCAGTAGAGGGACAGGGAACACCGGGGAGCTGTTTTTT; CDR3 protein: CASRGTGNTGELFF
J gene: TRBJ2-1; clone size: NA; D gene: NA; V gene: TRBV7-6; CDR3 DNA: TGTGCCAGCAGCTTTGGGCGAGCCTACAATGAGCAGTTCTTC; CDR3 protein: CASSFGRAYNEQFF
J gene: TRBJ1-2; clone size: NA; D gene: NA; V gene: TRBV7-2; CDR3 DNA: TGTGCCAGCAGCCCGAGAGCGGAGGAGCGTTCGGGCTACACCTTC; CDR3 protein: CASSPRAEERSGYTF
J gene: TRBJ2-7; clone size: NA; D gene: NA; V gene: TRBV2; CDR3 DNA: TGTGCCAGCAGTGGGGAAGAATACTACGAGCAGTACTTC; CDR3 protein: CASSGEEYYEQYF
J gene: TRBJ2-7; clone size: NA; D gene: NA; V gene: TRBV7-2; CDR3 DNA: TGTGCCAGCAGCTTAACTAGAGGGGACTACGAGCAGTACTTC; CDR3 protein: CASSLTRGDYEQYF
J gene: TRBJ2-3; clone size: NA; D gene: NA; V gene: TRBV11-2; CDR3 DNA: TGTGCCAGCAGCCCGGACGGGTATGGAGATACGCAGTATTTT; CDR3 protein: CASSPDGYGDTQYF
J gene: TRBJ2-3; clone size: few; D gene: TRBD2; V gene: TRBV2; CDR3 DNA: TGTGCCAGCAGTGAAACGCCGCGGGGGGCGCAGTATTTT; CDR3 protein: CASSETPRGAQYF
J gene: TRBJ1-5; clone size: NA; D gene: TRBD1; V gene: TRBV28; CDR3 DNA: TGTGCCAGCAACCCCCTTGGGACAGGGGGCCGTCAGCCCCAGCATTTT; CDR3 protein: CASNPLGTGGRQPQHF
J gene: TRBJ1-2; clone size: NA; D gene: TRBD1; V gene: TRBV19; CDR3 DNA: TGTGCCAGTAGTATTCTGGTGCAGGACAGGGGCGAGCCCTCCTATGGCTACACCTTC; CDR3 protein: CASSILVQDRGEPSYGYTF
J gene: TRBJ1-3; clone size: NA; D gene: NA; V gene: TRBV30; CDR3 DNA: TGTGCCTGGAGTGTTGGGCCAGCAGTCTCTGGAAACACCATATATTTT; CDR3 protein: CAWSVGPAVSGNTIYF
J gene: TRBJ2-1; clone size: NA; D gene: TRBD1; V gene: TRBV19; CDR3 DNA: TGTGCCAGTAGCGGACAGGGAAGGAATGAGCAGTTCTTC; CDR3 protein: CASSGQGRNEQFF
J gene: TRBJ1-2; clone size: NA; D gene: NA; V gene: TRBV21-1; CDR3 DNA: TGTGCCAGCAGCAACGCAACAGGGGTTCATGGCTACACCTTC; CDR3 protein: CASSNATGVHGYTF